This TCR beta chain is from a study of T-cell reconstitution after alpha-beta-depleted transplantation in children. Unique molecular identifiers were incorporated during preparation of the TCRbeta library. Each CDR3 protein gets one entry after TCRdb re-called the PCR reads with MiXCR. This table has roughly 490,000 distinct CDR3 sequences, about an eighth appearing once. V shed 4 bases and J shed 2 bases, with 6 bases lying between them. The length of the CDR3 is 12 residues. General study points: A year post-transplant, T-cell counts and diversity derived mostly from newly produced T cells. Reportedly, roughly two months post-transplant, alpha-beta T cells arose from several hundred expanded graft clones. Where some patients showed high TCRbeta diversity at day 60, it came from recipient T cells and thymic progenitors that had survived.

This clonotype was seen many times. Its antigen remains unknown. The sample consisted of PBMCs, mostly from graft donor cells, taken 180 days after TCRalphabeta/CD19-depleted stem cell transplant. This receptor was taken from a female patient younger than 10 who had a stem cell transplant for aplastic anemia, so the T cells may come from the graft donor. The rearrangement links TRBV12-3 or TRBV12-4 to TRBJ2-7; the D is unclear. The CDR3 here is CASSSPPYEQYF. CDR3 nucleotide sequence: TGTGCCAGCAGTTCCCCTCCCTACGAGCAGTACTTC.